Shown below are 7 T cell receptor beta chains from a single sample sequenced in a study of CD8+CD57+ T cells in acquired aplastic anemia. All sequencing subjects had displayed CD8+CD57+ cell expansion on flow cytometry. TCR beta VDJ and CDR3 were profiled, and genomic DNA was the template. TCRdb re-called the reads through MiXCR, storing one row per CDR3 protein. In the table there are 400,000 to 600,000 distinct CDR3 sequences, approximately 32% of which are singletons. Material for sequencing was sorted CD4+, CD8+, or CD8+CD57+ T cells (not recorded which) from PBMCs. All receptors derive from a human donor with aplastic anemia.

This clonotype was recorded a few times. This clone may be a read error of a much larger clone one base away. This chain connects TRBV6-5 to TRBJ1-5; TRBD1 agrees at 7 bases. The V gene's germline CDR1 is MNHEY and CDR2 SVGAGI. The J segment lost 4 bases and the V segment lost 5 bases, leaving 2 bases of the junction unmatched. The CDR3 consists of 13 residues. CDR3 protein: CASSIQGNQPQHF. For the CDR3, the DNA is TGTGCCAGCAGTATACAGGGGAATCAGCCCCAGCATTTT.

With regard to this clonotype: A much bigger clone sits one base away, suggesting this may be a read error. The chain combines TRBV6-4 with TRBJ1-2; D might be TRBD1 (5 bases). This CDR3 has 13 residues. Germline values: CDR1 MRHNA, CDR2 SNTAGT. The CDR3 DNA reads TGTGCCAGCAGCGGGGACGGCCCCTATGGCCACACCTTC. Its protein product is CASSGDGPYGHTF.

This clonotype was observed many times. The chain uses TRBV6-1 and TRBJ1-5; 7 bases line up with TRBD1. Germline V gene lookup returns CDR1 MNHNS and CDR2 SASEGT. There are 14 residues in the CDR3. The V and J ends lost 1 base and 5 bases, in that order; junction bases with no gene match: 2. The CDR3 DNA reads as TGTGCCAGCAGTGAAGTGGGACAGCATCAGCCCCAGCATTTT. Amino acid sequence: CASSEVGQHQPQHF.

The chain carries TRBV24-1 and TRBJ2-7; D possibly corresponds to TRBD2 (7 bases). V was trimmed by 5 bases and J by 0 bases, leaving 16 bases between them. The CDR3 sequence is 16 residues long. Looked up from germline, CDR1 is KGHDR and CDR2 is SFDVKD. The CDR3 region has the DNA TGTGCCACCAGTGGTATCGTCGCGGGGGCCTCCTACGAGCAGTACTTC. It specifies CATSGIVAGASYEQYF.

The CDR3 is CAISEGRDSYNSPLHF. CDR3 sequence (DNA): TGTGCCATCAGTGAGGGCCGGGACAGCTATAATTCACCCCTCCACTTT. The J gene is TRBJ1-6, the V gene TRBV10-3; 7 nucleotides match TRBD1. V was pared by 2 bases and J by 3 bases, with 4 bases of the junction left unmatched. The CDR3 is 16 residues long. Germline CDR1 and CDR2: ENHRY and SYGVKD.

This clonotype came up many times. V is TRBV20-1 and J is TRBJ2-7, with 7 bases lining up with TRBD1. V was pared by 6 bases and J by 5 bases, with 7 bases of the junction left unmatched. This CDR3 spans 12 amino acids. Germline CDR1 DFQATT, CDR2 SNEGSKA (reference sequence). As DNA, the CDR3 is TGCAGTGCCTCCAAAGGGGGCCACGAGCAGTACTTC. Amino acids: CSASKGGHEQYF.

This clonotype has at least ten counts. The chain joins TRBV2 to TRBJ2-7; D remains ambiguous. This CDR3 has 15 residues. Germline V gene lookup returns CDR1 SNHLY and CDR2 FYNNEI. Trimming shortened V by 1 base and J by 0 bases, and 10 bases separated the two germline ends. In DNA, the CDR3 is TGTGCCAGCAGTGAAGAATATTCCAGCTCCTACGAGCAGTACTTC. Its protein is CASSEEYSSSYEQYF.